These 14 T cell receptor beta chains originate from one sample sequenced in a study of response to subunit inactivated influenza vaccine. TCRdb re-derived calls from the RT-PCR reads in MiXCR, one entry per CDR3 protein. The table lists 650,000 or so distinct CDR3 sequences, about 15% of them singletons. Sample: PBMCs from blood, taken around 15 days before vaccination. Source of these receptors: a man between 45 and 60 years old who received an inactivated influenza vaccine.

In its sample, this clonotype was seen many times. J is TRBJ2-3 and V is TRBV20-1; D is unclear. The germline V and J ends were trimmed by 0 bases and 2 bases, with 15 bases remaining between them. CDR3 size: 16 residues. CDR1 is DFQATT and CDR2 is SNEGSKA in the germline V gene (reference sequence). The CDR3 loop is CSARDQRTSYTDTQYF. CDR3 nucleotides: TGCAGTGCTAGAGATCAGAGGACCTCTTACACAGATACGCAGTATTTT.

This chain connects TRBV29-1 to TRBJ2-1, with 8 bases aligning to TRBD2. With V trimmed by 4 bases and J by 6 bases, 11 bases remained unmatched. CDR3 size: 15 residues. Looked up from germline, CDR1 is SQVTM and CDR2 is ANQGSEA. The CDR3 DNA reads TGCAGCGTTGGAAGGAGCGGGGGCGGGGGCAATGAGCAGTTCTTC. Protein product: CSVGRSGGGGNEQFF.

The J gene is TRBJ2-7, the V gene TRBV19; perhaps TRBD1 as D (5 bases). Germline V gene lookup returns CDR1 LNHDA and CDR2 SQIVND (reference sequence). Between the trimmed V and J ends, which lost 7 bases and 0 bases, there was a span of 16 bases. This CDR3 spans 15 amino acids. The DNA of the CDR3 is TGTGCCAGTACCCAAAATAGGGGAAGCTCCTACGAGCAGTACTTC. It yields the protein CASTQNRGSSYEQYF.

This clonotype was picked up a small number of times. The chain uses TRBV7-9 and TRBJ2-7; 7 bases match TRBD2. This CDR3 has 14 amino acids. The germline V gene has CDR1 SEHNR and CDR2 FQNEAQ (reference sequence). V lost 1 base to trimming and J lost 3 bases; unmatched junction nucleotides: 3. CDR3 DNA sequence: TGTGCCAGCAGCTTAGGAGGGAGGGGCTACGAGCAGTACTTC. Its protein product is CASSLGGRGYEQYF.

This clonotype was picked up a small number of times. The CDR3 region is CSASVLDDPYEQYF. Here the CDR3 DNA reads TGCAGTGCTAGCGTCCTAGACGACCCCTACGAGCAGTACTTC. The chain has TRBV20-1 and TRBJ2-7; D gene ambiguous. Trimming shortened V by 3 bases and J by 2 bases, and 14 bases separated the two germline ends. From germline, CDR1 is DFQATT and CDR2 SNEGSKA (reference sequence). This CDR3 has 14 amino acids.

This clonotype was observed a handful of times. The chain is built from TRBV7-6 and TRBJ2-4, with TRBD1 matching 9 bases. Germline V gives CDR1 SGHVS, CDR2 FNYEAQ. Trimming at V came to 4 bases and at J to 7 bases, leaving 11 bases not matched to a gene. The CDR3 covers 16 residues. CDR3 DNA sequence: TGTGCCAGCAGCTCGGGTTACGGGACAGGGTTCAACATTCAGTACTTC. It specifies CASSSGYGTGFNIQYF. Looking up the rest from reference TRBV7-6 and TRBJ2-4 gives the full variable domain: GAGVSQSPRYKVTKRGQDVALRCDPISGHVSLYWYRQALGQGPEFLTYFNYEAQQDKSGLPNDRFSAERPEGSISTLTIQRTEQRDSAMYRCASSSGYGTGFNIQYFGAGTRLSVL.

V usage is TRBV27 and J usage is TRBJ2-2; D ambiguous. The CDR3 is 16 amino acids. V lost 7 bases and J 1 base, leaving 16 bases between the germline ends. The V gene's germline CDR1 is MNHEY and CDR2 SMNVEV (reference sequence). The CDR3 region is CASKGPREVNTGELFF. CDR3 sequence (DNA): TGTGCCAGCAAAGGTCCTCGAGAGGTGAACACCGGGGAGCTGTTTTTT.

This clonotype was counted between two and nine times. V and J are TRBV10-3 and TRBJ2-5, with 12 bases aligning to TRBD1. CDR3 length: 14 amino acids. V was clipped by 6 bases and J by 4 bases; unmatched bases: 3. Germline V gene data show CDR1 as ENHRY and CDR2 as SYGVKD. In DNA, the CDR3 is TGTGCCATCAGGTTGGGACAGGGGGCAGAGACCCAGTACTTC. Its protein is CAIRLGQGAETQYF.

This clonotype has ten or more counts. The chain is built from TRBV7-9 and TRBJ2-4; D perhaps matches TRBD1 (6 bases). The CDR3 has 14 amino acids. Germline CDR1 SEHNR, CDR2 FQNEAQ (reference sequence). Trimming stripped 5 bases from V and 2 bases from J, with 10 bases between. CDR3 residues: CASSNDRTKNIQYF. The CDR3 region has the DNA TGTGCCAGCAGCAATGACAGGACCAAAAACATTCAGTACTTC.

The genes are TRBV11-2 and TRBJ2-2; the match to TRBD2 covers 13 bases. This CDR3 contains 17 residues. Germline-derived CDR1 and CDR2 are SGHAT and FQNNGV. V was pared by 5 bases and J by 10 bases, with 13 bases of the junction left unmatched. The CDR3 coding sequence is TGTGCCAGCAGCACCGGTGGACTAGCGGGAGCTAGGGTGGAGCTGTTTTTT. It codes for CASSTGGLAGARVELFF. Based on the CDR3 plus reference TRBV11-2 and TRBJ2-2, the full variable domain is EAGVAQSPRYKIIEKRQSVAFWCNPISGHATLYWYQQILGQGPKLLIQFQNNGVVDDSQLPKDRFSAERLKGVDSTLKIQPAKLEDSAVYLCASSTGGLAGARVELFFGEGSRLTVL.

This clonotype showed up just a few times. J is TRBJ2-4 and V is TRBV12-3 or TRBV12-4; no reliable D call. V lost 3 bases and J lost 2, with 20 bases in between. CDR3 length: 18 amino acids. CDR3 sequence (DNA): TGTGCCAGCAGTTTGCGCATAAGGGCCAAAGTGACCAAAAACATTCAGTACTTC. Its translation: CASSLRIRAKVTKNIQYF.

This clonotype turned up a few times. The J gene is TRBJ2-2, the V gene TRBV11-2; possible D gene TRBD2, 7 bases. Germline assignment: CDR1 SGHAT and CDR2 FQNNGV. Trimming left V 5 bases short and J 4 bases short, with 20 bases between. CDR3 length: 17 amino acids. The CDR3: CASSLVRGSGVTGELFF. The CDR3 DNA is TGTGCCAGCAGCCTCGTAAGGGGGAGCGGGGTCACCGGGGAGCTGTTTTTT. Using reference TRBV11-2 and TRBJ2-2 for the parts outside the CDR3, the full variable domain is EAGVAQSPRYKIIEKRQSVAFWCNPISGHATLYWYQQILGQGPKLLIQFQNNGVVDDSQLPKDRFSAERLKGVDSTLKIQPAKLEDSAVYLCASSLVRGSGVTGELFFGEGSRLTVL.

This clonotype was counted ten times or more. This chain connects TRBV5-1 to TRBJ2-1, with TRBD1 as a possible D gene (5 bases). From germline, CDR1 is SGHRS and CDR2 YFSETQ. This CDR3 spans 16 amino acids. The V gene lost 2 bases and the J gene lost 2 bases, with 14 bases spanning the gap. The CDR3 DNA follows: TGCGCCAGCAGCTTCCAGGGAACCCAGGCCTACAATGAGCAGTTCTTC. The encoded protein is CASSFQGTQAYNEQFF.

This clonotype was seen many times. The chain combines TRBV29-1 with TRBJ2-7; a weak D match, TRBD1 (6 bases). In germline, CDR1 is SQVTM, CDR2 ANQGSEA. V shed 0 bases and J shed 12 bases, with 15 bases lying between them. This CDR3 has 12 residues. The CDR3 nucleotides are TGCAGCGTTGAAGATGCAGGGGAGATTCGGTACTTC. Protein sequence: CSVEDAGEIRYF.